The 4 T cell receptor beta chains below were found in one sample sequenced in a study of early T cells in non-severe SARS-CoV-2 infection. From the 5' RACE reads, TCRdb called clonotypes with MiXCR, one entry per CDR3 protein. The sample lists about 55,000 distinct CDR3 sequences, more than 6.5% occurring once. This specimen was whole blood, taken at baseline. The receptors shown here come from an adult who was a healthcare worker with PCR-confirmed SARS-CoV-2 infection or an uninfected control (not recorded which).

This clonotype was seen many times. V is TRBV7-8 and J is TRBJ2-2, with D possibly matching TRBD1 (5 bases). Germline V lookup: CDR1 SGHVS, CDR2 FQNEAQ. Trimming left V 3 bases short and J 1 base short, with 9 bases between. The CDR3 covers 15 residues. The chain's CDR3 is CASSLGHLNTGELFF. The CDR3 region has the DNA TGTGCCAGCAGCTTGGGGCACCTGAACACCGGGGAGCTGTTTTTT.

Ten or more counts support this clonotype. The chain links TRBV11-2 to TRBJ2-5; D not resolved. The CDR3 length is 17 residues. V was clipped by 0 bases and J by 0 bases, with 14 bases between them. Germline CDR1 and CDR2: SGHAT and FQNNGV. CDR3 sequence: CASSLELPLPYQETQYF. The CDR3 nucleotides are TGTGCCAGCAGCTTAGAGCTACCCCTCCCGTACCAAGAGACCCAGTACTTC.

V is TRBV5-1 and J is TRBJ2-5; D may correspond to TRBD1 or TRBD2 (5 bases each). The CDR3 contains 13 residues. V lost 1 base and J 5 bases, leaving 9 bases between the germline ends. CDR1 is SGHRS, CDR2 YFSETQ, per germline. The CDR3 DNA is TGCGCCAGCAGCTTGACCGGGGACGAGACCCAGTACTTC. Protein product: CASSLTGDETQYF.

This clonotype occurred many times. The chain has TRBV2 and TRBJ1-2; 10 bases map to TRBD1. V lost 6 bases, J lost 7 bases, and 11 bases stayed unmatched. CDR1 is SNHLY, CDR2 FYNNEI, per germline. This CDR3 is 15 amino acids long. CDR3 loop: CASRQGQGSGSGYTF. The CDR3 bases are TGTGCCAGCAGACAGGGACAGGGGTCGGGTTCTGGCTACACCTTC.